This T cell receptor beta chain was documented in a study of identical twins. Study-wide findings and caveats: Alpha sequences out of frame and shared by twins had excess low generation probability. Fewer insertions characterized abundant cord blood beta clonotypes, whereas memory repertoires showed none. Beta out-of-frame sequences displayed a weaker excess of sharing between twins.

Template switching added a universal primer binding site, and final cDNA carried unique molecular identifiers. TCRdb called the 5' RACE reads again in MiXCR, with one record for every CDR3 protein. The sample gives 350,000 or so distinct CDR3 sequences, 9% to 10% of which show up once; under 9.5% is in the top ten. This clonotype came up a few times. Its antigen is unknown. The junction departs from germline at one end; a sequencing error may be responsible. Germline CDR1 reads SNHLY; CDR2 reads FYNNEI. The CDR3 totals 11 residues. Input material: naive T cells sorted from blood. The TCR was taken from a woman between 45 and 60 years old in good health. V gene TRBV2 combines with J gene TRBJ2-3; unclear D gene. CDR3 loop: CASREADTQYF. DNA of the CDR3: TGTGCCAGCAGAGAAGCAGATACGCAGTATTTT.